This T cell receptor (beta chain) was recovered during a study of CXCR3-negative and CXCR3-positive naive CD8 T cells. In preparing the TRB cDNA libraries, 5' RACE with UMI labels was used. TCRdb derives one entry per CDR3 protein from the 5' RACE reads, leaving out DNA. The repertoire table contains around 34,000 distinct CDR3 sequences. The CDR3 totals 15 residues. The germline V gene has CDR1 LGHNA and CDR2 YNFKEQ. The sequencing sample was made of memory CD8+ T cells from blood. The receptor's source is a human donor in good health. Some clones in this sample may be carry-over from other donors' samples. The chain uses TRBV4-2 and TRBJ2-2; TCRdb outputs TRBD1, but without DNA this stays unchecked. CDR3 sequence reads: CASSQGAGGTGELFF.